This passage covers 26 T cell receptor beta chains from one sample sequenced in a study of blood T cell repertoires in COVID-19. The assay was immunoSEQ multiplex PCR, and TCRdb's table has in-frame clones only and misses some. Among fewer than 350,000 clones listed, nearly 90% were seen once. Sequenced material: PBMCs or T cells enriched from blood (not recorded which). The receptors shown here come from a woman aged 18-29 years with acute COVID-19.

This chain links TRBV28 with TRBJ1-1; 7 bases are a match to TRBD1. The J segment lost 5 bases and the V segment lost 5 bases, leaving 8 bases of the junction unmatched. The CDR3 runs 14 residues. CDR1 and CDR2 from the germline V gene are MDHEN and SYDVKM. CDR3 bases: TGTGCCAGCAGTCAGGGACAGACTGGGACTGAAGCTTTCTTT. This encodes CASSQGQTGTEAFF.

V usage is TRBV19 and J usage is TRBJ1-5, with 9 bases fitting TRBD1. V shed 2 bases, J shed 4 bases, and the junction held 6 bases outside the gene matches. The CDR3 spans 16 residues. Germline V gene sequence: CDR1 LNHDA, CDR2 SQIVND (reference sequence). In DNA form, the CDR3 reads TGTGCCAGTAGTATAAGGCCCGGGACAGGGAATCAGCCCCAGCATTTT. Protein: CASSIRPGTGNQPQHF.

This chain connects TRBV27 to TRBJ2-5, with 9 bases identical to TRBD2. The CDR3 spans 12 residues. The V gene's germline CDR1 is MNHEY and CDR2 SMNVEV (reference sequence). Losses at the gene ends were 9 bases for V and 3 bases for J; bases not matched to a gene: 2. This chain's CDR3 is CASRTSEETQYF. The DNA of the CDR3 is TGTGCCAGTAGGACTAGCGAAGAGACCCAGTACTTC.

The chain has TRBV24-1 and TRBJ2-1; D is uncertain. The CDR3 spans 15 residues. Trimming removed 1 base at V and 8 bases at J, with 14 bases between. Germline V CDR1 and CDR2: KGHDR, SFDVKD. The CDR3 region is CATSDFSAGSHEQFF. CDR3 DNA: TGTGCCACCAGTGATTTCAGCGCTGGTTCTCATGAGCAGTTCTTC.

V usage is TRBV7-9 and J usage is TRBJ2-1, with a possible D match to TRBD2 (5 bases). V was shortened by 0 bases and J by 11 bases, with 8 bases between the two germline ends. The germline V gene has CDR1 SEHNR and CDR2 FQNEAQ (reference sequence). The CDR3 has 12 residues. CDR3 DNA: TGTGCCAGCAGCTTAGCTGAGCGGAAGCAGTTCTTC. It is translated as CASSLAERKQFF.

The J gene is TRBJ2-2, the V gene TRBV6-5; D not resolved. V lost 6 bases to trimming and J lost 1 base, with 3 bases between them. CDR3 length equals 12 residues. CDR1 MNHEY and CDR2 SVGAGI come from the germline V gene. The CDR3, as DNA: TGTGCCAGCAGGCGGAACACCGGGGAGCTGTTTTTT. Translating it yields CASRRNTGELFF.

DNA for the CDR3: TGTGCCAGCTCACTACGGACAGGGGATAGACAAGAGACCCAGTACTTC. Translated: CASSLRTGDRQETQYF. The chain couples TRBV18 to TRBJ2-5, with 9 bases matching TRBD1. Trimming at V came to 4 bases and at J to 2 bases, leaving 8 bases not matched to a gene. This CDR3 comprises 16 residues. CDR1 is KGHSH and CDR2 is LQKENI in the germline V gene.

The J gene is TRBJ1-2, the V gene TRBV11-2; D gene uncertain. CDR1 is SGHAT and CDR2 is FQNNGV in the germline V gene. Trimming cost V 2 bases and J 8 bases, with 21 bases left between them. The CDR3 is 16 residues long. DNA of the CDR3: TGTGCCAGCAGCTTAAATGATCGCGACATGGGTTACGGCTACACCTTC. This codes for CASSLNDRDMGYGYTF.

The J gene is TRBJ2-1, the V gene TRBV27; 9 bases are shared with TRBD1. The CDR3 runs 12 residues. Germline trimming cut 5 bases from V and 7 bases from J; bases unmatched to any gene: 0. Germline V gene sequence: CDR1 MNHEY, CDR2 SMNVEV (reference sequence). The CDR3 DNA reads TGTGCCAGCAGTGGACAGGGGAATGAGCAGTTCTTC. Translating gives CASSGQGNEQFF.

The chain has TRBV29-1 and TRBJ2-1, with D possibly being TRBD1 (5 bases). The CDR3 sequence is 13 residues long. CDR1 is SQVTM and CDR2 is ANQGSEA in the germline V gene. V was trimmed by 6 bases and J by 6 bases, leaving 15 bases between them. CDR3 coding DNA: TGCAGCGTCAGGTCAGGGCCGCCCAATGAGCAGTTCTTC. It encodes CSVRSGPPNEQFF.

The rearrangement links TRBV19 to TRBJ1-5, with 8 positions matching TRBD1. The CDR3 sequence is 15 residues long. Germline values: CDR1 LNHDA, CDR2 SQIVND (reference sequence). Unmatched junction bases numbered 9, after V lost 5 bases and J lost 6 bases. For the CDR3, the DNA is TGTGCCAGTAGTGCCTCAGGGGGCGGGGGTCAGCCCCAGCATTTT. This encodes CASSASGGGGQPQHF.

This chain connects TRBV19 to TRBJ2-2; D may be TRBD1 (6 bases). The V end was cut by 3 bases, the J end by 1 base, with 12 bases between. Germline values: CDR1 LNHDA, CDR2 SQIVND (reference sequence). The CDR3 is 16 residues long. The CDR3 DNA reads as TGTGCCAGTAGTATGTCCAGGGGTTGGAACACCGGGGAGCTGTTTTTT. It encodes CASSMSRGWNTGELFF.

The CDR3 region is CAISAREEGSYEQYF. CDR3 DNA: TGTGCCATCAGTGCCCGGGAGGAGGGCTCCTACGAGCAGTACTTC. The V and J genes are TRBV10-3 and TRBJ2-7; TRBD2 aligns across 7 bases. The CDR3 spans 15 residues. Looked up from germline, CDR1 is ENHRY and CDR2 is SYGVKD. V gave up 4 bases and J gave up 0 bases; unmatched junction bases: 6.

This clone was found a few times. The CDR3 DNA reads as TGTGCCACCAGCAGAGATTTGGAGGGTGTGGGATCACCCCTCCACTTT. Translation: CATSRDLEGVGSPLHF. The chain uses TRBV15 and TRBJ1-6; D call uncertain. The germline V gene has CDR1 LNHNV and CDR2 YYDKDF (reference sequence). The CDR3 loop spans 16 amino acids. The ends were cut back, 0 bases at V and 10 bases at J, with 16 bases in the middle.

V gene TRBV6-1 combines with J gene TRBJ1-6; TRBD1 might be the D (6 bases). V was trimmed by 0 bases and J by 10 bases, leaving 16 bases between them. Germline loops: CDR1 MNHNS, CDR2 SASEGT. The length of the CDR3 is 16 residues. The CDR3 region is CASSEALQGLGSPLHF. Here the CDR3 DNA reads TGTGCCAGCAGTGAAGCACTACAGGGATTAGGGTCACCCCTCCACTTT.

The chain's CDR3 is CASSQDNSGPTNEQFF. CDR3 bases: TGTGCCAGCAGCCAAGATAATAGCGGACCTACAAATGAGCAGTTCTTC. This chain joins TRBV14 and TRBJ2-1, with D maybe TRBD2 (6 bases). Looked up from germline, CDR1 is SGHDN and CDR2 is FVKESK. The CDR3 has 16 residues. V dropped 0 bases and J dropped 7 bases, with 16 bases sitting between them.

The sample holds one count of this clone. The chain couples TRBV11-2 to TRBJ1-4; a possible D gene is TRBD1 (5 bases). CDR1 is SGHAT, CDR2 FQNNGV, per germline. The ends were cut back, 1 base at V and 10 bases at J, with 25 bases in the middle. The CDR3 sequence is 18 residues long. The CDR3 sequence: CASSLGPRDTWPGGKLFF. CDR3 in DNA: TGTGCCAGCAGCTTAGGTCCAAGGGATACATGGCCGGGGGGAAAACTGTTTTTT.

The table lists this clone with a few counts. The rearrangement joins TRBV7-9 to TRBJ2-7; D is possibly TRBD1 (7 bases). The V and J ends lost 3 bases and 3 bases respectively, with 15 bases between them. Germline-derived CDR1 and CDR2 are SEHNR and FQNEAQ (reference sequence). CDR3 length equals 15 residues. The CDR3 nucleotides are TGTGCCAGCAGCTTCTCTGACAGGGAGGTCTACGAGCAGTACTTC. This gives the protein CASSFSDREVYEQYF.

The chain recombines TRBV10-1 with TRBJ2-7; 10 bases line up with TRBD2. CDR1 and CDR2 (germline): WNHNN, SYGVQD (reference sequence). The CDR3 is 16 residues long. V lost 2 bases, J lost 5 bases, and 9 bases stayed unmatched. CDR3 region: CASSEVGTSGNHEQYF. The CDR3 region has the DNA TGCGCCAGCAGTGAGGTCGGAACTAGCGGGAACCACGAGCAGTACTTC.

This chain connects TRBV5-1 to TRBJ2-3, with a tentative D call TRBD2 (5 bases). This CDR3 is 14 amino acids long. Trimming left V 0 bases short and J 4 bases short, with 9 bases between. Germline V gene data show CDR1 as SGHRS and CDR2 as YFSETQ. DNA of the CDR3: TGCGCCAGCAGCTTGGCCCTCGGGGCAGATACGCAGTATTTT. Translating gives CASSLALGADTQYF.

This sequence joins TRBV30 and TRBJ2-7, with 13 bases matching TRBD2. CDR3 length equals 15 residues. Germline assignment: CDR1 GTSNPN and CDR2 SVGIG (reference sequence). V gave up 3 bases and J gave up 2 bases; unmatched junction bases: 4. Here the CDR3 reads CAWSRLAGGTYEQYF. CDR3 DNA: TGTGCCTGGAGCCGACTAGCGGGAGGTACCTACGAGCAGTACTTC.

The chain has TRBV4-1 and TRBJ2-7; D call uncertain. Germline V gene lookup returns CDR1 MGHRA and CDR2 YSYEKL. V was clipped by 7 bases and J by 0 bases, with 13 bases between them. The CDR3 extends over 14 amino acids. The CDR3 loop reads CASTLTPFSYEQYF. CDR3 coding DNA: TGCGCCAGCACCCTTACTCCTTTCTCCTACGAGCAGTACTTC.

Written as DNA, the CDR3 is TGTGCCAGTGGATTAGCGGGTGATGAGCAGTTCTTC. Translated, it gives CASGLAGDEQFF. The chain has TRBV6-6 and TRBJ2-1; 7 bases are a match to TRBD2. The CDR3 consists of 12 residues. Germline V lookup: CDR1 MNHNY, CDR2 SVGAGI (reference sequence). V was clipped by 9 bases and J by 8 bases; unmatched bases: 7.

The J gene is TRBJ1-1, the V gene TRBV29-1, with D maybe TRBD1 (5 bases). The CDR3 consists of 12 residues. The germline V gene has CDR1 SQVTM and CDR2 ANQGSEA. The V and J ends lost 7 bases and 6 bases respectively, with 15 bases between them. DNA for the CDR3: TGCAGCGCGATGACAGACAGTGCTGAAGCTTTCTTT. It yields the protein CSAMTDSAEAFF.

The chain is built from TRBV28 and TRBJ1-2; maybe TRBD1 (6 bases). Trimming stripped 6 bases from V and 8 bases from J, with 16 bases between. The CDR3 loop spans 13 amino acids. From germline, CDR1 is MDHEN and CDR2 SYDVKM. The CDR3 DNA is TGTGCCAGCAGGCAACCCTCTGGGGGCGGCTACACCTTC. It yields the protein CASRQPSGGGYTF.

This clone was observed a few times. The chain links TRBV19 to TRBJ1-4; 11 positions match TRBD1. CDR3 size: 16 residues. Unmatched junction bases numbered 15, after V lost 10 bases and J lost 8 bases. Germline V lookup: CDR1 LNHDA, CDR2 SQIVND (reference sequence). The CDR3 region is CATKHWGTGGNEKLFF. In DNA, the CDR3 is TGTGCCACAAAACATTGGGGGACAGGGGGAAACGAAAAACTGTTTTTT.